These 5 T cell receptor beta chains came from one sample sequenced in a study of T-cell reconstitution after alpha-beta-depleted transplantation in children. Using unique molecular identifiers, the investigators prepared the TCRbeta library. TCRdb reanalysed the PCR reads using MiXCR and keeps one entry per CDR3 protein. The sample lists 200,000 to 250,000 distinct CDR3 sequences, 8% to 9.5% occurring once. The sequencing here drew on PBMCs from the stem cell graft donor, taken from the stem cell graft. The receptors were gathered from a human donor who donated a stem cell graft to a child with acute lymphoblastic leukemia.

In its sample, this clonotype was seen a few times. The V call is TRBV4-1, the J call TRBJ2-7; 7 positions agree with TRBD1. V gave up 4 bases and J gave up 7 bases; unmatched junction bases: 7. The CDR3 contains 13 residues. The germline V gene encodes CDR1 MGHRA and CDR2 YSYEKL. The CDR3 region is CASSLPTGEEQYF. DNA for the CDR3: TGCGCCAGCAGCCTACCAACAGGGGAAGAGCAGTACTTC.

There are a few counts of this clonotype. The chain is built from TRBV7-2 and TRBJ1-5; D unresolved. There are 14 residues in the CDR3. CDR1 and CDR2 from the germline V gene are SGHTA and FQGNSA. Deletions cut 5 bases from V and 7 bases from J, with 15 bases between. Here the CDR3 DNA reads TGTGCCAGCAGCACCACCTCCCCGGGGCAGCCCCAGCATTTT. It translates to CASSTTSPGQPQHF.

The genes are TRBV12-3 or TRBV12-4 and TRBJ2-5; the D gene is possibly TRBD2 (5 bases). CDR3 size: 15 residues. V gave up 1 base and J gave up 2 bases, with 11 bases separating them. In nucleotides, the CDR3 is TGTGCCAGCAGTTTAGGGCAGCGGATTCAAGAGACCCAGTACTTC. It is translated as CASSLGQRIQETQYF.

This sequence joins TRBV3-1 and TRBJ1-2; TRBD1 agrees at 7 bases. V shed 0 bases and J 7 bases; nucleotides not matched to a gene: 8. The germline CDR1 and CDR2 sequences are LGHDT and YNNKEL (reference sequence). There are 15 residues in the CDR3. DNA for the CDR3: TGTGCCAGCAGCCAAGAGAGAGGGGGCTGGAGTGGCTACACCTTC. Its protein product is CASSQERGGWSGYTF.

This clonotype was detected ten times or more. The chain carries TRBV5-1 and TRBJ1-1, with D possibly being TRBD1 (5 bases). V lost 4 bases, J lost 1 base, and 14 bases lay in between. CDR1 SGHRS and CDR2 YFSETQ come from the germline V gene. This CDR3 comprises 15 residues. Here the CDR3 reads CASSRDGTRNTEAFF. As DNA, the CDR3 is TGCGCCAGCAGCAGGGACGGGACGCGGAACACTGAAGCTTTCTTT. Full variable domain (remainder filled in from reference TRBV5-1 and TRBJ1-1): KAGVTQTPRYLIKTRGQQVTLSCSPISGHRSVSWYQQTPGQGLQFLFEYFSETQRNKGNFPGRFSGRQFSNSRSEMNVSTLELGDSALYLCASSRDGTRNTEAFFGQGTRLTVV.